This T cell receptor (beta chain) comes out of a study of cytomegalovirus exposure and HLA in healthy donors. This CDR3 has 14 amino acids. V was clipped by 3 bases and J by 4 bases, with 12 bases between them. Per the germline V gene, CDR1 is MDHEN and CDR2 is SYDVKM. Findings of the study overall: Clonal expansion, a later analysis showed, was greater in HLA-associated TCR beta chains than in equally common others. TRBV6-2, TRBV6-3 and some other V segments were excluded as indistinguishable.

PCR employed 60 Vbeta and 13 Jbeta primers. The repertoire was sequenced with immunoSEQ multiplex PCR; TCRdb's copy has only in-frame clones and lacks some. The table lists fewer than 130,000 clones, around 84% of them singletons. A note on this clone: Its antigen is undetermined.

Sequenced material: PBMCs. The sequence was obtained from a woman in her thirties in good health and CMV-seronegative. The chain links TRBV28 to TRBJ1-1, with D maybe TRBD1 (5 bases). Here the CDR3 DNA reads TGTGCCAGCAGTTTGGGACTAACGAGCACTGAAGCTTTCTTT. As protein: CASSLGLTSTEAFF.